A single sample gave rise to the 29 T cell receptor beta chains below, sequenced in a study of T cell therapy after organ transplantation. Time point indicated: 20-29 weeks after completion of therapy. The antigens for these receptors are not known. The method was immunoSEQ multiplex PCR; TCRdb's version includes in-frame clones alone and lacks a portion of them. The table lists around 20,000 clones, roughly 84% of them singletons. The sequencing here drew on CD8+ T cells from blood, taken after autologous CMV-specific T cell therapy. The receptors stem from a human patient who had received a solid organ transplant and had CMV disease. The graft donor may have contributed some T cells.

The V gene is TRBV6-4, the J gene TRBJ1-2; 7 bases fit TRBD1. The CDR3 spans 16 residues. Germline CDR1 MRHNA, CDR2 SNTAGT. Unmatched junction bases numbered 9, after V lost 0 bases and J lost 5 bases. The DNA for the CDR3 is TGTGCCAGCAGTGACTCCCCCCGGGACAGCAATTATGGCTACACCTTC. Its translation: CASSDSPRDSNYGYTF.

CDR3 sequence (DNA): TGTGCCAGCAGCTCCGCGCGGGAGGGGGCCTACGAGCAGTACTTC. The encoded protein is CASSSAREGAYEQYF. The V gene is TRBV7-8, the J gene TRBJ2-7; the match to TRBD2 covers 9 bases. The V gene's germline CDR1 is SGHVS and CDR2 FQNEAQ. This CDR3 is built from 15 residues. The ends lost 4 bases at V and 2 bases at J; junction bases unmatched: 6.

This clone occurred once. The V call is TRBV13, the J call TRBJ2-5; D possibly corresponds to TRBD1 (6 bases). With 5 bases removed from V and 2 bases from J, the gap between germline ends came to 15 bases. This CDR3 comprises 15 residues. CDR1 and CDR2 (germline): PRHDT, FYEKMQ (reference sequence). In nucleotides, the CDR3 is TGTGCCAGCAGCACCCGACAGGACCCGCAAGAGACCCAGTACTTC. This translates into CASSTRQDPQETQYF. The variable domain in full, completed from reference TRBV13 and TRBJ2-5, reads AAGVIQSPRHLIKEKRETATLKCYPIPRHDTVYWYQQGPGQDPQFLISFYEKMQSDKGSIPDRFSAQQFSDYHSELNMSSLELGDSALYFCASSTRQDPQETQYFGPGTRLLVL.

This clone ranks as large. The rearrangement uses TRBV4-2 and TRBJ1-2; TRBD1 is a possible D gene (5 bases). Germline CDR1 LGHNA, CDR2 YNFKEQ. V dropped 6 bases and J dropped 4 bases, with 15 bases sitting between them. There are 14 residues in the CDR3. The CDR3 protein is CASREGAGTYGYTF. The CDR3 DNA reads TGTGCCAGCAGGGAAGGGGCGGGGACCTATGGCTACACCTTC.

This chain links TRBV5-6 with TRBJ2-1, with 9 bases identical to TRBD2. V gave up 6 bases and J gave up 8 bases; unmatched junction bases: 9. Germline CDR1 is SGHDT and CDR2 is YYEEEE. The CDR3 has 14 amino acids. The CDR3 region is CASISAGGIHEQFF. Here the CDR3 DNA reads TGTGCCAGCATTTCAGCGGGAGGCATCCATGAGCAGTTCTTC.

The chain couples TRBV5-4 to TRBJ2-1; 10 bases are a match to TRBD1. Trimming removed 3 bases from V and 9 bases from J; junction bases left unmatched: 6. The CDR3 contains 14 residues. The germline V gene has CDR1 SGHNT and CDR2 YYREEE (reference sequence). The CDR3 nucleotides read TGTGCCAGCAGCTGGGACAGGGGAATGACTGAGCAGTTCTTC. Translated, it gives CASSWDRGMTEQFF.

This clone is labeled hyperexpanded. The chain combines TRBV5-6 with TRBJ1-5, with 9 bases identical to TRBD1. Germline V gene sequence: CDR1 SGHDT, CDR2 YYEEEE. This CDR3 is built from 15 residues. V lost 4 bases and J lost 3; bases outside the gene matches: 5. CDR3 protein: CASSGGTGNNQPQHF. CDR3 sequence (DNA): TGTGCCAGCAGCGGCGGGACAGGGAACAATCAGCCCCAGCATTTT.

This chain connects TRBV6-5 to TRBJ2-7; 12 bases are shared with TRBD1. This CDR3 is 14 amino acids long. Germline V lookup: CDR1 MNHEY, CDR2 SVGAGI. Trimming cost V 6 bases and J 6 bases; bases outside gene matches: 6. In nucleotides, the CDR3 is TGTGCCAGCAGCGCCGGGACAGGGGGCGCCGAGCAGTACTTC. Its protein product is CASSAGTGGAEQYF.

The CDR3 nucleotides read TGTGCCAGCAGCTGGGGTAGCGGGGGAGGGGCAGATACGCAGTATTTT. Protein product: CASSWGSGGGADTQYF. The chain has TRBV11-2 and TRBJ2-3, with 9 bases identical to TRBD2. This CDR3 has 16 amino acids. Germline assignment: CDR1 SGHAT and CDR2 FQNNGV. Germline trimming cut 4 bases from V and 4 bases from J; bases unmatched to any gene: 9. The full variable domain, rest sourced from reference TRBV11-2 and TRBJ2-3, is EAGVAQSPRYKIIEKRQSVAFWCNPISGHATLYWYQQILGQGPKLLIQFQNNGVVDDSQLPKDRFSAERLKGVDSTLKIQPAKLEDSAVYLCASSWGSGGGADTQYFGPGTRLTVL.

This clone is classed as medium-sized (0.01 to 0.1%). The rearrangement links TRBV19 to TRBJ1-2; no firm D call. Looked up from germline, CDR1 is LNHDA and CDR2 is SQIVND (reference sequence). The CDR3 runs to 11 residues. CDR3 DNA: TGTGCAGCATGGGTGGACTATGGCTACACCTTC. Translating gives CAAWVDYGYTF.

The J gene is TRBJ1-1, the V gene TRBV6-5, with unresolved D. This CDR3 region has 15 residues. Germline values: CDR1 MNHEY, CDR2 SVGAGI. V was cut by 7 bases and J by 5 bases, with 20 bases left in between. CDR3 protein: CASTRSLQAGTEAFF. In DNA, the CDR3 is TGTGCCAGCACCCGATCTCTGCAGGCGGGAACTGAAGCTTTCTTT.

The J gene is TRBJ1-2, the V gene TRBV5-5; D perhaps matches TRBD1 (5 bases). Trimming removed 4 bases from V and 6 bases from J, with 13 bases in between. The CDR3 contains 13 residues. Germline values: CDR1 SGHKS, CDR2 YYEKEE (reference sequence). The CDR3 loop is CASSILGTDGYTF. CDR3 sequence (DNA): TGTGCCAGCAGCATCCTCGGGACCGATGGCTACACCTTC.

This clone occurred once. The chain is built from TRBV15 and TRBJ1-1; D gene uncertain. V dropped 3 bases and J dropped 3 bases, with 8 bases sitting between them. This CDR3 is built from 13 residues. CDR1 LNHNV and CDR2 YYDKDF come from the germline V gene (reference sequence). Here the CDR3 DNA reads TGTGCCACCAGCAGCGGCGGTGACACTGAAGCTTTCTTT. Translating it yields CATSSGGDTEAFF.

The genes are TRBV4-1 and TRBJ2-7, with a weak D call TRBD1 (5 bases). Per the germline V gene, CDR1 is MGHRA and CDR2 is YSYEKL. V lost 1 base and J 3 bases, leaving 10 bases between the germline ends. The CDR3 contains 14 residues. CDR3 nucleotides: TGCGCCAGCAGCCAAGCGACAGACGACTACGAGCAGTACTTC. Its protein is CASSQATDDYEQYF.

This clone has just one count. The rearrangement joins TRBV7-8 to TRBJ2-5; 11 bases line up with TRBD2. Germline assignment: CDR1 SGHVS and CDR2 FQNEAQ. The V gene end was trimmed by 4 bases and the J gene end by 9 bases; junction bases not matched to a gene: 10. The CDR3 is made up of 15 amino acids. The CDR3 spells CASSSILAGVGAQYF. The CDR3 DNA reads as TGTGCCAGCAGCTCGATACTAGCGGGAGTGGGGGCCCAGTACTTC.

V is TRBV5-1 and J is TRBJ1-1; unclear D gene. The CDR3 extends over 13 amino acids. V lost 0 bases and J 0 bases, leaving 3 bases between the germline ends. Germline V CDR1 and CDR2: SGHRS, YFSETQ. The CDR3 DNA reads TGCGCCAGCAGCTTGGATGTGAACACTGAAGCTTTCTTT. Its protein is CASSLDVNTEAFF.

The CDR3 here is CASSYNFIDEQFF. The CDR3 coding sequence is TGTGCCAGCAGTTATAATTTTATTGATGAGCAGTTCTTC. This sequence joins TRBV6-5 and TRBJ2-1; no firm D call. Deletions cut 3 bases from V and 8 bases from J, with 11 bases between. CDR1 is MNHEY and CDR2 is SVGAGI in the germline V gene. This CDR3 contains 13 residues.

In this sample, this clone turned up once. The chain recombines TRBV2 with TRBJ2-3, with D unclear. This CDR3 spans 16 amino acids. Trimming removed 0 bases from V and 0 bases from J, with 10 bases in between. Germline assignment: CDR1 SNHLY and CDR2 FYNNEI. The CDR3 nucleotides are TGTGCCAGCAGTGAAGCGTGGGGTACTAGCACAGATACGCAGTATTTT. Translating gives CASSEAWGTSTDTQYF. Using reference TRBV2 and TRBJ2-3 for the parts outside the CDR3, the full variable domain is EPEVTQTPSHQVTQMGQEVILRCVPISNHLYFYWYRQILGQKVEFLVSFYNNEISEKSEIFDDQFSVERPDGSNFTLKIRSTKLEDSAMYFCASSEAWGTSTDTQYFGPGTRLTVL.

This sequence joins TRBV6-5 and TRBJ1-5, with a weak D call TRBD1 (6 bases). V lost 2 bases to trimming and J lost 5 bases, with 7 bases between them. The germline CDR1 and CDR2 sequences are MNHEY and SVGAGI. The CDR3 sequence is 13 residues long. The CDR3 DNA follows: TGTGCCAGCAGTTACGGGGGCCATCAGCCCCAGCATTTT. It yields the protein CASSYGGHQPQHF.

This clone ranks as medium-sized. The chain combines TRBV4-3 with TRBJ2-1, with D unresolved. This CDR3 has 15 amino acids. The germline V and J ends were trimmed by 6 bases and 0 bases, with 12 bases remaining between them. The germline CDR1 and CDR2 sequences are LGHNA and YSLEER. CDR3 in DNA: TGCGCCAGCAGTTTGGATGGTAGCTCCTACAATGAGCAGTTCTTC. It translates to CASSLDGSSYNEQFF.

The chain employs TRBV6-4 and TRBJ2-1; 13 bases are shared with TRBD2. Losses at the gene ends were 4 bases for V and 6 bases for J; bases not matched to a gene: 6. CDR1 MRHNA and CDR2 SNTAGT come from the germline V gene. The CDR3 has 16 amino acids. The CDR3 bases are TGTGCCAGCAGTGCTCGACTAGCGGGAGGAGCCAATGAGCAGTTCTTC. Translating it yields CASSARLAGGANEQFF.

This clone occurred once. The CDR3 sequence: CASSSSLGQGTYEQYF. Written as DNA, the CDR3 is TGTGCCAGCAGCTCTTCCCTGGGACAGGGGACCTACGAGCAGTACTTC. The rearrangement uses TRBV9 and TRBJ2-7, with TRBD1 matching 10 bases. V dropped 4 bases and J dropped 2; count of bases not matched to a gene: 9. The CDR3 has 16 amino acids. Germline lookup yields CDR1 SGDLS and CDR2 YYNGEE.

The chain combines TRBV10-3 with TRBJ1-2, with 9 positions matching TRBD1. From germline, CDR1 is ENHRY and CDR2 SYGVKD. Trimming cost V 4 bases and J 1 base; bases outside gene matches: 4. CDR3 length equals 15 residues. CDR3 DNA sequence: TGTGCCATCAGTGGCCCGGGACAGGGTAACTATGGCTACACCTTC. It yields the protein CAISGPGQGNYGYTF.

The DNA of the CDR3 is TGTGCCAGCAGCCACTCCCTTGAGCAGTACTTC. Its protein is CASSHSLEQYF. The chain couples TRBV4-2 to TRBJ2-7; D remains unclear. V lost 3 bases, J lost 7 bases, and 7 bases lay in between. The CDR3 is 11 residues long. CDR1 and CDR2 from the germline V gene are LGHNA and YNFKEQ.

This clone was seen a handful of times. The genes are TRBV5-6 and TRBJ2-1; 7 positions match TRBD2. CDR1 and CDR2 (germline): SGHDT, YYEEEE. V was pared by 3 bases and J by 2 bases, with 8 bases of the junction left unmatched. This CDR3 contains 16 residues. The CDR3 DNA reads TGTGCCAGCAGCTGGAGGGCGGGGGTCCCCTACAATGAGCAGTTCTTC. Translated, it gives CASSWRAGVPYNEQFF.

The rearrangement links TRBV7-6 to TRBJ2-5; D is possibly TRBD2 (6 bases). CDR1 and CDR2 from the germline V gene are SGHVS and FNYEAQ. Deletions cut 0 bases from V and 4 bases from J, with 12 bases between. The CDR3 totals 15 residues. The CDR3 sequence: CASSLAGEVRETQYF. The CDR3 nucleotides read TGTGCCAGCAGCTTAGCAGGGGAGGTCAGAGAGACCCAGTACTTC.

This clone is deemed medium-sized. Other DNA sequences within the sample encode an identical CDR3. The genes are TRBV13 and TRBJ2-7; D remains ambiguous. The CDR3 contains 11 residues. V lost 2 bases and J 6 bases, leaving 5 bases between the germline ends. CDR1 is PRHDT, CDR2 FYEKMQ, per germline (reference sequence). Written as DNA, the CDR3 is TGTGCCAGCAGCTTACTAGGCGAGCAGTACTTC. It codes for CASSLLGEQYF.

The rearrangement joins TRBV9 to TRBJ2-7, with 8 bases matching TRBD1. This CDR3 has 15 residues. V shed 3 bases and J 0 bases; nucleotides not matched to a gene: 5. Germline CDR1 and CDR2: SGDLS and YYNGEE. CDR3 region: CASSASGTGSYEQYF. The CDR3 DNA follows: TGTGCCAGCAGCGCCTCCGGGACAGGCTCCTACGAGCAGTACTTC.

The chain joins TRBV4-2 to TRBJ1-4; 11 nucleotides align to TRBD1. This CDR3 comprises 16 residues. CDR1 LGHNA and CDR2 YNFKEQ come from the germline V gene. Trimming took 4 bases from V and 10 from J; bases not matched to a gene: 11. The DNA of the CDR3 is TGTGCCAGCAGCCTAAACCTGGACAGGGGGCCGGCAAAACTGTTTTTT. This codes for CASSLNLDRGPAKLFF.